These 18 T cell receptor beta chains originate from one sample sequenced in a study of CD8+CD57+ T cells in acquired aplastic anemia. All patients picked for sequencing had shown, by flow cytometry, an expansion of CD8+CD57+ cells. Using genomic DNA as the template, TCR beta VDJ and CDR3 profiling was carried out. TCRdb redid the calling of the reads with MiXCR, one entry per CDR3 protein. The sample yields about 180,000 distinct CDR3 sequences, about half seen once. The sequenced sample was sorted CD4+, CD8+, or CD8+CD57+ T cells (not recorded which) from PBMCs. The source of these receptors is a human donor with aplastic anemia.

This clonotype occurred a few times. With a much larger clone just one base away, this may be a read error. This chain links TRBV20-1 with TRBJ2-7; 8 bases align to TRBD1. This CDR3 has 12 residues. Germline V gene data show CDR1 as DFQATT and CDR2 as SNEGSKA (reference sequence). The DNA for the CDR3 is TGCGGTGCTCCGGGACAGGTTGCCGAGCAGTACTTC. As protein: CGAPGQVAEQYF.

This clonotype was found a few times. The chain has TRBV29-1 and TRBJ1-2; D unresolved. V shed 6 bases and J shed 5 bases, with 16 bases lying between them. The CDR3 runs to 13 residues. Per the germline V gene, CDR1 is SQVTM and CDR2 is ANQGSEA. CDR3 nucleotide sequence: TGCAGCGTCGAAAAGTCTAGTGGATATGGCTACACCTTC. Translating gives CSVEKSSGYGYTF.

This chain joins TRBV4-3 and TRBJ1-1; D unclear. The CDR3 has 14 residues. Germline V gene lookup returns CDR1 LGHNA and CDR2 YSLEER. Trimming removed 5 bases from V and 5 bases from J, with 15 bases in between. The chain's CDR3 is CASSFGMGGTEAFF. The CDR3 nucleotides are TGCGCCAGCAGCTTTGGTATGGGAGGAACTGAAGCTTTCTTT.

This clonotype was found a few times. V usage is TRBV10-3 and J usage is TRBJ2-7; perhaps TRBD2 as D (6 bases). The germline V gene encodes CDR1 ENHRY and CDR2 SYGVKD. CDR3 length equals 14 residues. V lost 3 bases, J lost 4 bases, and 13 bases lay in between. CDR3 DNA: TGTGCCATCAGTGACGAGGTAGCGGCTTACGAGCAGTACTTC. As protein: CAISDEVAAYEQYF.

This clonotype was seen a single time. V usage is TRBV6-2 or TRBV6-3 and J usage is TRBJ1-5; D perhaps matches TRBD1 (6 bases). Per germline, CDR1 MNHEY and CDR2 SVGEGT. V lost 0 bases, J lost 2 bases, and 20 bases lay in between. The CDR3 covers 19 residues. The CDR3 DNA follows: TGTGCCAGCAGTTACTCACCGGACTACAGGGTTGGGGGCAATCAGCCCCAGCATTTT. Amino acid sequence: CASSYSPDYRVGGNQPQHF.

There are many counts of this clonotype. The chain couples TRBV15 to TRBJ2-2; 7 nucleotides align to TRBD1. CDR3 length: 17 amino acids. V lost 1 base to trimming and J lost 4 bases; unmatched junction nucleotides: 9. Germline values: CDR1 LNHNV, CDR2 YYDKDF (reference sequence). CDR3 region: CATSRAPGQKFTGELFF. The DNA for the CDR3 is TGTGCCACCAGCAGAGCCCCGGGACAGAAATTCACCGGGGAGCTGTTTTTT. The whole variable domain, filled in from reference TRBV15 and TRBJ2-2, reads DAMVIQNPRYQVTQFGKPVTLSCSQTLNHNVMYWYQQKSSQAPKLLFHYYDKDFNNEADTPDNFQSRRPNTSFCFLDIRSPGLGDTAMYLCATSRAPGQKFTGELFFGEGSRLTVL.

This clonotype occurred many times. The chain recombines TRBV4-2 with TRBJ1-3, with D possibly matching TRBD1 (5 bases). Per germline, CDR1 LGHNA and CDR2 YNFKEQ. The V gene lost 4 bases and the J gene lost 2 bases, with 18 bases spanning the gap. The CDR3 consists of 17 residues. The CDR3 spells CASSLANVQGAGNTIYF. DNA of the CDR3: TGTGCCAGCAGCCTAGCAAACGTTCAGGGTGCTGGAAACACCATATATTTT.

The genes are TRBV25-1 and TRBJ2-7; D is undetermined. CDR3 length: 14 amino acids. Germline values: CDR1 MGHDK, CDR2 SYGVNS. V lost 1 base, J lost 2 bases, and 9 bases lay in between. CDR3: CASSELGQTYEQYF. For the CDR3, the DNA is TGTGCCAGCAGTGAATTGGGTCAGACCTACGAGCAGTACTTC.

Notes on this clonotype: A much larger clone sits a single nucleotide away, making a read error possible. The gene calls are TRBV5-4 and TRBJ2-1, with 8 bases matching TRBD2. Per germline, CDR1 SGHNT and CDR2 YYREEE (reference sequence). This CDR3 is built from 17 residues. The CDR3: CASSLDSRKRGTNEQSF. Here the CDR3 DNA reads TGTGCCAGCAGCTTGGATAGCAGGAAGCGGGGGACAAATGAGCAGTCCTTC.

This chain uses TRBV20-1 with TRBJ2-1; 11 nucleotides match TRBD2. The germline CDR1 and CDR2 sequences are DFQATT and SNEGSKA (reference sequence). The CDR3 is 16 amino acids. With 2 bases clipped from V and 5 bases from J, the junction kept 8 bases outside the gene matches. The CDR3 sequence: CSARQPLAGGDNEQFF. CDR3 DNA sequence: TGCAGTGCTAGACAGCCGCTAGCGGGGGGTGACAATGAGCAGTTCTTC.

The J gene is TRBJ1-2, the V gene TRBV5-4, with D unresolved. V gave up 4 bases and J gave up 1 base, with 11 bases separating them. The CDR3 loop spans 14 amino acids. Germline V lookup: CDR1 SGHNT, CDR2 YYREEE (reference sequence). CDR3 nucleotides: TGTGCCAGCAGCCCGCGAAACGATAACTATGGCTACACCTTC. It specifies CASSPRNDNYGYTF.

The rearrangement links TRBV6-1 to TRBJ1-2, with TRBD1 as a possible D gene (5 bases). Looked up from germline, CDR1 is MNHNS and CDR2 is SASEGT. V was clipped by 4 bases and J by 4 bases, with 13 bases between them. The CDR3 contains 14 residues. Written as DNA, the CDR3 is TGTGCCAGCAGTGGCCAGGGAGGTAGCTATGGCTACACCTTC. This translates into CASSGQGGSYGYTF.

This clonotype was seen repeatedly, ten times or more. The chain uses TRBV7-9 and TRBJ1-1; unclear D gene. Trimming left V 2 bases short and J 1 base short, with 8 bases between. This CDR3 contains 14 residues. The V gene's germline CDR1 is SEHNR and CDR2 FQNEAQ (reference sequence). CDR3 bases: TGTGCCAGCAGCTTACCCAGCCCGAACACTGAAGCTTTCTTT. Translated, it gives CASSLPSPNTEAFF.

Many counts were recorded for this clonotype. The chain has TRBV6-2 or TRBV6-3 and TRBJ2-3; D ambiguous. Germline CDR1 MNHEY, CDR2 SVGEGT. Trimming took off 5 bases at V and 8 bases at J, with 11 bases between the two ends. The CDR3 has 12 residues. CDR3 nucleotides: TGTGCCAGCAGTACATCTCTGGGTACGCAGTATTTT. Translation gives CASSTSLGTQYF.

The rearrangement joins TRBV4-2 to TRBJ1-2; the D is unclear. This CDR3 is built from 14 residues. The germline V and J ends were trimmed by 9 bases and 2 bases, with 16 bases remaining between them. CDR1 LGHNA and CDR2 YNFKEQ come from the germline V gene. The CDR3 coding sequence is TGTGCCAGTTCAGACGCGAGGTTAAACTATGGCTACACCTTC. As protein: CASSDARLNYGYTF.

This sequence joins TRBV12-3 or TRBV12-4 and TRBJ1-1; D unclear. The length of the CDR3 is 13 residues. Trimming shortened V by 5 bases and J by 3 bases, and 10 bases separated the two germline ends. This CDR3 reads CASSPGGHTEAFF. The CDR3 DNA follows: TGTGCCAGCAGTCCGGGCGGACACACTGAAGCTTTCTTT.

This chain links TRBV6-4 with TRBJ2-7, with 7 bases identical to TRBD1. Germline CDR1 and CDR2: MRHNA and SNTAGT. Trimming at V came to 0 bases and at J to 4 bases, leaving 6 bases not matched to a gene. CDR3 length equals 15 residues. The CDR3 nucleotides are TGTGCCAGCAGTGACTCAGGGGGCGCAGTGTACGAGCAGTACTTC. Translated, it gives CASSDSGGAVYEQYF.

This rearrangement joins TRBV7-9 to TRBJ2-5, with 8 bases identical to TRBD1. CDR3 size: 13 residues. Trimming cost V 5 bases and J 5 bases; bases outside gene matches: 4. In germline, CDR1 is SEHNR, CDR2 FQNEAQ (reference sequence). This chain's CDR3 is CASSPWTGETQYF. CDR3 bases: TGTGCCAGCAGCCCTTGGACAGGGGAGACCCAGTACTTC. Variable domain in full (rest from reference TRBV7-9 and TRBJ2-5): DTGVSQNPRHKITKRGQNVTFRCDPISEHNRLYWYRQTLGQGPEFLTYFQNEAQLEKSRLLSDRFSAERPKGSFSTLEIQRTEQGDSAMYLCASSPWTGETQYFGPGTRLLVL.